The 26 T cell receptor beta chains below all came from one sample that was sequenced in a study of T cell repertoires in cytomegalovirus infection (dated by TCRdb to about 2019). TCRdb shows the sequencer as Illumina HiSeq 1500. TCRdb redid the processing of the public reads, applying fastp at Q25 and MiXCR, and retained in-frame beta chains. When rows share a CDR3 protein, they turn into one entry using the most common DNA and genes. This sample gives about 37,000 distinct CDR3 sequences in total; approximately 52% of them show up just once. The ten largest clones take up around 90% of the sample. Their recognized antigens are unknown. The sample's treatment or condition label is to be understood as: in vitro stimulation with specific CMV peptide epitopes to enrich CMV-specific T cells. The sequencing here drew on CD8+ T cells from cultured PBMCs, taken from culture after CMV antigen stimulation. The source of these receptors is a human donor in good health (CMV status not recorded). Some clones in this sample may be carry-over from other donors' samples.

The rearrangement joins TRBV2 to TRBJ2-3; 7 bases match TRBD2. This CDR3 is built from 16 residues. J lost 4 bases, V lost 6 bases, and 13 bases had no gene match. Germline assignment: CDR1 SNHLY and CDR2 FYNNEI. The CDR3 protein is CASREVAGEYPDTQYF. CDR3 in DNA: TGTGCCAGCAGAGAGGTGGCGGGAGAGTACCCAGATACGCAGTATTTT.

The rearrangement uses TRBV14 and TRBJ2-3; no definite D call. This CDR3 spans 14 amino acids. CDR1 and CDR2 from the germline V gene are SGHDN and FVKESK. V lost 2 bases and J 6 bases, leaving 12 bases between the germline ends. The CDR3 region has the DNA TGTGCCAGCAGCCAATCGTCTCTATACGATACGCAGTATTTT. Amino acids: CASSQSSLYDTQYF.

This clonotype was recorded a few times. This sequence joins TRBV7-6 and TRBJ2-1; a possible D gene is TRBD1 (5 bases). CDR1 is SGHVS and CDR2 is FNYEAQ in the germline V gene. The V end lost 7 bases, the J end lost 1 base, and 14 bases lay between the germline ends. The CDR3 extends over 15 amino acids. The CDR3 loop reads CASTSRPGSYNEQFF. The CDR3 DNA follows: TGTGCCAGCACCTCCCGGCCAGGGTCCTACAATGAGCAGTTCTTC.

The chain carries TRBV10-3 and TRBJ2-7, with 7 positions matching TRBD2. The germline V gene encodes CDR1 ENHRY and CDR2 SYGVKD. After removal of 7 bases from V and 4 bases from J, the junction contained 13 bases not matched to a gene. This CDR3 spans 15 amino acids. In nucleotides, the CDR3 is TGTGCCATCATCCCGGAGGGGCGGGAGAGGTACGAGCAGTACTTC. Protein product: CAIIPEGRERYEQYF.

This clonotype was counted a single time. The gene calls are TRBV6-1 and TRBJ2-3, with 7 bases that match TRBD2. Germline V gene data show CDR1 as MNHNS and CDR2 as SASEGT. V dropped 5 bases and J dropped 4; count of bases not matched to a gene: 12. The CDR3 contains 16 residues. CDR3 amino acids: CASSLGTTRWADTQYF. The DNA of the CDR3 is TGTGCCAGCAGTCTAGGGACTACCCGGTGGGCAGATACGCAGTATTTT.

This clonotype has only a few counts. V usage is TRBV7-9 and J usage is TRBJ1-1; 9 bases are a match to TRBD1. Germline V lookup: CDR1 SEHNR, CDR2 FQNEAQ (reference sequence). J lost 1 base, V lost 2 bases, and 8 bases had no gene match. The CDR3 loop spans 17 amino acids. The CDR3 sequence is CASSLLEGQGPNTEAFF. The CDR3 coding sequence is TGTGCCAGCAGCTTATTGGAGGGACAGGGACCGAACACTGAAGCTTTCTTT. Full variable domain (remainder filled in from reference TRBV7-9 and TRBJ1-1): DTGVSQNPRHKITKRGQNVTFRCDPISEHNRLYWYRQTLGQGPEFLTYFQNEAQLEKSRLLSDRFSAERPKGSFSTLEIQRTEQGDSAMYLCASSLLEGQGPNTEAFFGQGTRLTVV.

The chain employs TRBV18 and TRBJ2-1; 11 nucleotides agree with TRBD1. From germline, CDR1 is KGHSH and CDR2 LQKENI. Trimming cost V 4 bases and J 3 bases; bases outside gene matches: 11. The CDR3 consists of 18 residues. The CDR3: CASSHKPTGTGGYNEQFF. As DNA, the CDR3 is TGTGCCAGCTCACATAAGCCAACCGGGACAGGGGGCTACAATGAGCAGTTCTTC.

This chain joins TRBV12-3 or TRBV12-4 and TRBJ2-1, with 8 bases fitting TRBD1. V lost 6 bases and J lost 0; bases outside the gene matches: 16. CDR3 length equals 19 residues. This CDR3 reads CASRSGTGASLSSYNEQFF. The CDR3 nucleotides read TGTGCCAGCAGGTCCGGGACAGGAGCCTCTCTCAGCTCCTACAATGAGCAGTTCTTC.

The gene calls are TRBV11-1 and TRBJ1-3; 7 bases match TRBD1. The V segment lost 5 bases and the J segment 0 bases; nucleotides outside the gene matches: 7. This CDR3 is 16 amino acids long. CDR1 and CDR2 (germline): SGHAT, FQDESV (reference sequence). The CDR3 protein is CASSQTGAVSGNTIYF. CDR3 sequence (DNA): TGTGCCAGCAGCCAAACAGGGGCCGTCTCTGGAAACACCATATATTTT.

The chain has TRBV7-4 and TRBJ2-1, with 10 bases matching TRBD2. Germline-derived CDR1 and CDR2 are SGHVT and SQSDAQ. The CDR3 covers 15 residues. Trimming at V came to 2 bases and at J to 7 bases, leaving 5 bases not matched to a gene. Here the CDR3 reads CASSLSETSGNEQFF. CDR3 bases: TGTGCCAGCAGCTTATCCGAGACTAGCGGGAATGAGCAGTTCTTC.

V gene TRBV12-3 or TRBV12-4 combines with J gene TRBJ2-7, with a weak D call TRBD1 (6 bases). The CDR3 runs 15 residues. Trimming stripped 6 bases from V and 0 bases from J, with 15 bases between. CDR3 residues: CASRSGTPFSYEQYF. CDR3 DNA sequence: TGTGCCAGCAGATCGGGGACACCTTTCTCCTACGAGCAGTACTTC.

This chain connects TRBV7-3 to TRBJ2-2; 9 bases align to TRBD1. Trimming took 5 bases from V and 5 from J; bases not matched to a gene: 12. Germline V lookup: CDR1 SGHTA, CDR2 FQGTGA. The CDR3 runs to 17 residues. In DNA, the CDR3 is TGTGCCAGCAGCACCAACCCCGGGACAGGGACGACCGGGGAGCTGTTTTTT. Its protein is CASSTNPGTGTTGELFF. Full variable domain (rest looked up from reference TRBV7-3 and TRBJ2-2): GAGVSQTPSNKVTEKGKYVELRCDPISGHTALYWYRQSLGQGPEFLIYFQGTGAADDSGLPNDRFFAVRPEGSVSTLKIQRTERGDSAVYLCASSTNPGTGTTGELFFGEGSRLTVL.

The chain joins TRBV6-6 to TRBJ2-5; possible D gene TRBD1, 6 bases. Looked up from germline, CDR1 is MNHNY and CDR2 is SVGAGI (reference sequence). The V gene lost 2 bases and the J gene lost 1 base, with 11 bases spanning the gap. The CDR3 extends over 15 amino acids. The CDR3 DNA follows: TGTGCCAGCAGTTACCCGAGGGACATCCAAGAGACCCAGTACTTC. Its protein product is CASSYPRDIQETQYF.

The J gene is TRBJ1-2, the V gene TRBV29-1; 8 nucleotides line up with TRBD1. This CDR3 contains 19 residues. J lost 0 bases, V lost 2 bases, and 17 bases had no gene match. Germline CDR1 SQVTM, CDR2 ANQGSEA. The CDR3 region has the DNA TGCAGCGTTGAAAGTATAAGGGGACAGGACCTTAGGACTAACTATGGCTACACCTTC. Translation: CSVESIRGQDLRTNYGYTF.

This clonotype was counted only a few times. An end of the junction differs from the germline gene, which may be a read error. The chain uses TRBV7-9 and TRBJ1-1; possible D gene TRBD1, 5 bases. In germline, CDR1 is SEHNR, CDR2 FQNEAQ (reference sequence). There are 12 residues in the CDR3. Here the CDR3 reads CASSLQRDGQIF. CDR3 DNA sequence: TGTGCCAGCAGCCTCCAGCGGGACGGACAAATCTTT.

The V and J genes are TRBV7-2 and TRBJ1-1; no clear D. CDR1 and CDR2 (germline): SGHTA, FQGNSA. The CDR3 is 15 amino acids. The CDR3, as DNA: TGTGATAGCAGCCCCCGGGTCTTCAGACCGATTGAAGCTTTCTTT. It specifies CDSSPRVFRPIEAFF.

This chain links TRBV10-3 with TRBJ1-1; D gene ambiguous. V lost 1 base and J 5 bases, leaving 14 bases between the germline ends. The CDR3 has 15 amino acids. CDR1 and CDR2 from the germline V gene are ENHRY and SYGVKD. In DNA, the CDR3 is TGTGCCATCAGTGAGTGGGGTTTGAGTGGGACTGAAGCTTTCTTT. As protein: CAISEWGLSGTEAFF.

V and J are TRBV27 and TRBJ1-5; D not resolved. The length of the CDR3 is 16 residues. Looked up from germline, CDR1 is MNHEY and CDR2 is SMNVEV (reference sequence). V lost 6 bases and J 3 bases, leaving 18 bases between the germline ends. The CDR3 DNA follows: TGTGCCAGCAGCCCCCTTTTGGGCCGGTACAATCAGCCCCAGCATTTT. Translating gives CASSPLLGRYNQPQHF.

This chain connects TRBV4-1 to TRBJ2-1; D uncertain. Germline CDR1 and CDR2: MGHRA and YSYEKL. Trimming took 1 base from V and 5 from J, leaving 9 bases between them. The CDR3 runs 14 residues. CDR3 in DNA: TGCGCCAGCAGCCAAGTTGGGCCCCACAATGAGCAGTTCTTC. Translation: CASSQVGPHNEQFF.

The CDR3: CASSLIDRGLGAFF. CDR3 nucleotides: TGTGCCAGCAGCCTAATCGACAGGGGGCTTGGAGCTTTCTTT. This sequence joins TRBV3-1 and TRBJ1-1; TRBD1 matches at 10 bases. The CDR3 loop spans 14 amino acids. Germline CDR1 is LGHDT and CDR2 is YNNKEL (reference sequence). V lost 4 bases and J lost 10; bases outside the gene matches: 9.

A few counts support this clonotype. The chain links TRBV28 to TRBJ2-1; possibly TRBD2 for D (5 bases). Trimming shortened V by 6 bases and J by 5 bases, and 14 bases separated the two germline ends. Germline assignment: CDR1 MDHEN and CDR2 SYDVKM. This CDR3 is 14 amino acids long. The chain's CDR3 is CASSLMAGHNEQFF. The CDR3, as DNA: TGTGCCAGCAGCTTGATGGCGGGCCACAATGAGCAGTTCTTC.

This chain connects TRBV7-2 to TRBJ1-6; possibly TRBD1 for D (5 bases). Per germline, CDR1 SGHTA and CDR2 FQGNSA. This CDR3 spans 14 amino acids. Trimming removed 3 bases from V and 5 bases from J, with 8 bases in between. The CDR3 sequence is CASSFAGHNSPLHF. CDR3 DNA sequence: TGTGCCAGCAGCTTTGCGGGACATAATTCACCCCTCCACTTT.

The V call is TRBV20-1, the J call TRBJ1-2; TRBD1 is a possible D gene (5 bases). V was shortened by 7 bases and J by 2 bases, with 23 bases between the two germline ends. There are 16 residues in the CDR3. Germline CDR1 is DFQATT and CDR2 is SNEGSKA (reference sequence). CDR3 protein: CSVVPPGTKINYGYTF. In DNA form, the CDR3 reads TGCAGTGTCGTCCCGCCCGGGACCAAGATAAACTATGGCTACACCTTC.

CDR3 region: CASSTGGGLAGYQETQYF. In DNA form, the CDR3 reads TGTGCCAGTAGTACGGGGGGGGGACTAGCGGGATACCAAGAGACCCAGTACTTC. The chain employs TRBV19 and TRBJ2-5, with 13 nucleotides matching TRBD2. The ends lost 4 bases at V and 0 bases at J; junction bases unmatched: 8. This CDR3 region has 18 residues. Germline V gene lookup returns CDR1 LNHDA and CDR2 SQIVND (reference sequence).

This clonotype was recorded a few times. V is TRBV11-2 and J is TRBJ2-1; 9 bases map to TRBD1. The germline gives CDR1 SGHAT, CDR2 FQNNGV. V was clipped by 0 bases and J by 2 bases; unmatched bases: 11. The CDR3 consists of 19 residues. The CDR3 is CASSLDQAPGQGTYNEQFF. CDR3 nucleotide sequence: TGTGCCAGCAGCTTAGATCAAGCCCCGGGACAGGGTACCTACAATGAGCAGTTCTTC.

This clonotype appeared a few times. The CDR3 DNA reads TGCGCCAGCAGCGGAACGTATAATTCACCCCTCCACTTT. It yields the protein CASSGTYNSPLHF. The chain uses TRBV5-1 and TRBJ1-6, with D uncertain. Trimming took 4 bases from V and 4 from J, leaving 6 bases between them. The CDR3 totals 13 residues. The germline V gene encodes CDR1 SGHRS and CDR2 YFSETQ.